One and the same sample provided the 7 T cell receptor beta chains below, sequenced in a study of cytomegalovirus exposure and HLA in healthy donors. Data came from immunoSEQ multiplex PCR; TCRdb stores just in-frame clones and leaves some out. The sample holds 150,000 to 200,000 clones, over 65% seen once. The sample was PBMCs. The receptors come from a man younger than 35 in good health and CMV-seropositive.

The J gene is TRBJ2-1, the V gene TRBV6-6; D remains unclear. Germline loops: CDR1 MNHNY, CDR2 SVGAGI (reference sequence). The CDR3 length is 15 residues. V lost 2 bases, J lost 9 bases, and 17 bases lay in between. CDR3 in amino acids: CASSYLLPRRTEQFF. The CDR3 nucleotides read TGTGCCAGCAGTTACCTTCTTCCTAGACGTACTGAGCAGTTCTTC.

V usage is TRBV9 and J usage is TRBJ2-3, with 7 nucleotides matching TRBD1. J lost 3 bases, V lost 3 bases, and 16 bases had no gene match. This CDR3 has 18 residues. Germline loops: CDR1 SGDLS, CDR2 YYNGEE. CDR3 DNA sequence: TGTGCCAGCAGCGAGGGGGCATCAGCGACTGTAGGAACAGATACGCAGTATTTT. Amino acid sequence: CASSEGASATVGTDTQYF.

This sequence joins TRBV2 and TRBJ1-1; perhaps TRBD1 as D (6 bases). V shed 8 bases and J shed 4 bases, with 29 bases lying between them. The germline V gene encodes CDR1 SNHLY and CDR2 FYNNEI. This CDR3 is 18 amino acids long. The CDR3 sequence: CASFGIGQTRGRGTEAFF. CDR3 DNA: TGTGCCAGCTTTGGGATCGGACAGACGCGGGGGAGGGGCACTGAAGCTTTCTTT.

The chain is built from TRBV29-1 and TRBJ1-4; TRBD1 matches at 10 bases. From germline, CDR1 is SQVTM and CDR2 ANQGSEA. The CDR3 runs 12 residues. Trimming at V came to 5 bases and at J to 7 bases, leaving 1 base not matched to a gene. The CDR3 DNA follows: TGCAGCGTTCGGGACAGGGGTGAAAAACTGTTTTTT. Translating gives CSVRDRGEKLFF.

V gene TRBV28 combines with J gene TRBJ1-1; D possibly corresponds to TRBD1 (5 bases). CDR3 size: 17 residues. Germline loops: CDR1 MDHEN, CDR2 SYDVKM. V lost 7 bases to trimming and J lost 0 bases, with 21 bases between them. The CDR3 is CASIPRARGLMNTEAFF. The CDR3 nucleotides read TGTGCCAGCATACCCCGGGCCCGGGGACTAATGAACACTGAAGCTTTCTTT.

The chain couples TRBV30 to TRBJ1-4; 7 bases line up with TRBD1. J gave up 8 bases and V 7 bases, and 10 bases lay outside the gene matches. In germline, CDR1 is GTSNPN, CDR2 SVGIG (reference sequence). The CDR3 is 13 amino acids. The chain's CDR3 is CASHRGRGEKLFF. The CDR3 DNA reads TGTGCCTCCCACAGGGGCAGAGGGGAAAAACTGTTTTTT.

The gene calls are TRBV9 and TRBJ2-1; no definite D call. V shed 0 bases and J shed 3 bases, with 10 bases lying between them. CDR1 is SGDLS, CDR2 YYNGEE, per germline. The CDR3 length is 15 residues. The CDR3 spells CASSVENGYYNEQFF. The CDR3 region has the DNA TGTGCCAGCAGCGTAGAAAACGGTTACTACAATGAGCAGTTCTTC.